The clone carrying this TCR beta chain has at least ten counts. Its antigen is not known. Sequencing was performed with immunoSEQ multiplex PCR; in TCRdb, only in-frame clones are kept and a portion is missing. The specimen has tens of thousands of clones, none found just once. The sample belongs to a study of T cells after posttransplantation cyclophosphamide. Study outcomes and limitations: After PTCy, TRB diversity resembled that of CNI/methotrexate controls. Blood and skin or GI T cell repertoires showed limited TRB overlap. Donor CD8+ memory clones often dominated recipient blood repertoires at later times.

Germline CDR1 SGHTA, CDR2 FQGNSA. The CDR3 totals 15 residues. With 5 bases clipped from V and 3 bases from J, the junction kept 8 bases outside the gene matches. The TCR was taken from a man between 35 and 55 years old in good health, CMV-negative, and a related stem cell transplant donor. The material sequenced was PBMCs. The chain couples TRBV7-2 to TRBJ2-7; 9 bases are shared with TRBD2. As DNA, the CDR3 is TGTGCCAGCAGCCGTACCTTAGCGGGAGACTACGAGCAGTACGTC. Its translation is CASSRTLAGDYEQYV.